This T cell receptor beta chain was observed in a study of CXCR3-negative and CXCR3-positive naive CD8 T cells. Naive CD8+ T cells were CD45RO-CCR7+CD27+CD95-. All TRB cDNA libraries came from 5' RACE performed with UMI labels. Following a re-call of the 5' RACE reads, TCRdb has one entry per CDR3 protein and lacks DNA. The sample's table shows roughly 6,800 distinct CDR3 sequences. General study points: The TRBV-TRBJ usage of naive CXCR3-negative and CXCR3-positive cells was similar, but that of memory cells differed. TRB CDR3 hydrophobicity was greater in CXCR3-positive naive cells than in CXCR3-negative naive cells. Comparably high diversity marked both naive subsets, whereas memory CD8+ cells had much lower diversity.

By frequency, this clonotype registers medium-sized. Its antigen remains unknown. Sample: naive CXCR3+ CD8+ T cells from blood. Subset noted: CD45RO-CCR7+CD27+CD95- naive CD8+ T cells expressing CXCR3 (TNR3+). This TCR came from a human donor in good health. Some clones in this sample may be carry-over from other donors' samples.

CDR3 sequence reads: CASSFDFYEQYF. The chain recombines TRBV5-1 with TRBJ2-7. The CDR3 is 12 residues long. Germline V gene lookup returns CDR1 SGHRS and CDR2 YFSETQ.